This T cell receptor (beta chain) came from a study of blood T cell repertoires in COVID-19. Background on the study: The cDNA or gDNA used as material had been derived from T cells, B-cell-depleted T cells, or PBMCs.

Assay used: immunoSEQ multiplex PCR; TCRdb lists only in-frame clones, some missing. The sample carries about 140,000 clones, 70% to 90% recorded once. Trimming removed 0 bases at V and 2 bases at J, with 13 bases between. The length of the CDR3 is 17 residues. CDR1 is SGHVS and CDR2 is FNYEAQ in the germline V gene. This TCR was sampled from a human donor in a cohort sampled during active COVID-19. The rearrangement links TRBV7-6 to TRBJ2-2, with D possibly TRBD2 on 6 matching bases. The specimen was peripheral blood. CDR3 bases: TGTGCCAGCAGCTTAGCGCGATGGGAGGATAACACCGGGGAGCTGTTTTTT. Protein sequence: CASSLARWEDNTGELFF.